This T cell receptor beta chain comes out of a study of cytomegalovirus exposure and HLA in healthy donors. PCR was performed using 60 Vbeta and 13 Jbeta primers. Profiling relied on immunoSEQ multiplex PCR, and the TCRdb table lists in-frame clones only, not all of them. In the table there are 130,000 or so clones, roughly 75% of which are singletons. This CDR3 has 17 amino acids. Germline loops: CDR1 SGHVS, CDR2 FQNEAQ. Between the trimmed V and J ends, which lost 4 bases and 0 bases, there was a span of 16 bases. This receptor was taken from a man aged 30 to 45 in good health and CMV-seronegative. The sequenced sample was PBMCs. The chain is built from TRBV7-8 and TRBJ2-1; TRBD2 is a possible D gene (6 bases). In nucleotides, the CDR3 is TGTGCCAGCAGCTCGCCGGGAGTGGTTAGCTCCTACAATGAGCAGTTCTTC. This gives the protein CASSSPGVVSSYNEQFF.